This passage covers 30 T cell receptor beta chains from one sample sequenced in a study of blood T cells in healthy people across ages (dated by TCRdb to the mid-2010s). The method behind the library was 5' RACE. Instrument on record: Illumina HiSeq 2500. The second PCR ran for about 6 to 11 cycles and used a J-beta primer mix along with a sample-barcoded 5' primer. TCRdb handled the public reads itself, with Q25 trimming in fastp and clone calling in MiXCR, and kept productive beta chains. Rows matching on CDR3 protein sequence are summarized as one entry with the most common DNA and genes. Counted in this sample were about 1.8 million distinct CDR3 sequences; roughly 49% of them appeared once. The ten largest make up approximately 2% of the sample. What was sequenced was blood. Receptors originate from a woman aged 40 to 50 in good health.

This clonotype was observed a few times. The chain carries TRBV4-3 and TRBJ2-5, with a weak D call TRBD2 (6 bases). This CDR3 spans 13 amino acids. CDR1 is LGHNA, CDR2 YSLEER, per germline. V was clipped by 4 bases and J by 8 bases, with 14 bases between them. CDR3 sequence (DNA): TGCGCCAGCAGCCTGACTAGAGGCGGTACCCAGTACTTC. This codes for CASSLTRGGTQYF.

The chain carries TRBV5-1 and TRBJ1-2; D is possibly TRBD1 (5 bases). V was clipped by 4 bases and J by 4 bases, with 14 bases between them. Germline CDR1 SGHRS, CDR2 YFSETQ. The CDR3 has 14 residues. CDR3 loop: CASSRETGIYGYTF. CDR3 sequence (DNA): TGCGCCAGCAGCCGGGAAACAGGAATCTATGGCTACACCTTC.

This clonotype has just a few counts. The CDR3 DNA is TGTGCCAGCAGCCAAGTCATCGGGGGGAATGAGCAGTTCTTC. Encoded protein: CASSQVIGGNEQFF. The rearrangement links TRBV14 to TRBJ2-1, with 7 bases fitting TRBD2. Trimming removed 1 base from V and 7 bases from J; junction bases left unmatched: 4. The CDR3 covers 14 residues. Germline V gives CDR1 SGHDN, CDR2 FVKESK.

The chain employs TRBV7-3 and TRBJ2-7; D not certain. Germline V gene lookup returns CDR1 SGHTA and CDR2 FQGTGA. V was pared by 2 bases and J by 7 bases, with 15 bases between. The CDR3 consists of 14 residues. The CDR3 sequence: CASSLAGPGNEQYF. The CDR3 coding sequence is TGTGCCAGCAGCTTAGCAGGCCCAGGCAATGAGCAGTACTTC.

In this sample, this clonotype turned up a few times. This chain uses TRBV12-3 or TRBV12-4 with TRBJ1-6; 9 bases are a match to TRBD1. Losses at the gene ends were 3 bases for V and 6 bases for J; bases not matched to a gene: 9. The CDR3 extends over 17 amino acids. The DNA for the CDR3 is TGTGCCAGCAGTTTCGCGGGACAGGGAGTGGGTAATTCACCCCTCCACTTT. It translates to CASSFAGQGVGNSPLHF.

The rearrangement links TRBV27 to TRBJ2-3, with 8 bases identical to TRBD2. V trimming: 1 base; J trimming: 2 bases; junction bases outside the gene matches: 2. The CDR3 contains 15 residues. Per germline, CDR1 MNHEY and CDR2 SMNVEV (reference sequence). The CDR3 reads CASSLFSGATDTQYF. CDR3 bases: TGTGCCAGCAGTTTATTTAGCGGGGCCACAGATACGCAGTATTTT.

V gene TRBV18 combines with J gene TRBJ2-3; D is perhaps TRBD2 (6 bases). V lost 6 bases, J lost 0 bases, and 13 bases lay in between. This CDR3 region has 15 residues. CDR1 is KGHSH and CDR2 is LQKENI in the germline V gene. CDR3 region: CASSPGVRSTDTQYF. Written as DNA, the CDR3 is TGTGCCAGCTCCCCGGGGGTGCGGAGCACAGATACGCAGTATTTT.

The chain couples TRBV2 to TRBJ2-1; a possible D gene is TRBD2 (6 bases). The J call may be incorrect, as the DNA end agrees better with TRBJ2-7. The CDR3 runs 13 residues. Germline V CDR1 and CDR2: SNHLY, FYNNEI. In DNA, the CDR3 is TGTGCCAGCTTGGGGGGTAGGAACAATGAGCAGTACTTC. Protein sequence: CASLGGRNNEQYF.

The J gene is TRBJ2-3, the V gene TRBV7-9; 11 bases are shared with TRBD2. Trimming removed 4 bases from V and 2 bases from J; junction bases left unmatched: 17. The CDR3 is 20 amino acids. Germline V CDR1 and CDR2: SEHNR, FQNEAQ (reference sequence). The CDR3, as DNA: TGTGCCAGCAGCTCCGCTGGCCCTAGCGGGGGGCAGAACGACACAGATACGCAGTATTTT. Encoded protein: CASSSAGPSGGQNDTDTQYF.

This clonotype occurred a few times. This sequence joins TRBV3-1 and TRBJ2-7; D might be TRBD1 or TRBD2, each matching 5 bases. The CDR3 contains 13 residues. V lost 2 bases to trimming and J lost 12 bases, with 17 bases between them. Germline V gene sequence: CDR1 LGHDT, CDR2 YNNKEL (reference sequence). CDR3 DNA sequence: TGTGCCAGCAGCCAACTTCTGGGGGACCCTCCGTACTTC. Translated, it gives CASSQLLGDPPYF.

V gene TRBV14 combines with J gene TRBJ2-1; no clear D gene. The germline CDR1 and CDR2 sequences are SGHDN and FVKESK. The CDR3 length is 13 residues. V was clipped by 4 bases and J by 4 bases, with 8 bases between them. CDR3 in amino acids: CASSRSQYNEQFF. As DNA, the CDR3 is TGTGCCAGCAGCCGGTCCCAGTACAATGAGCAGTTCTTC.

The genes are TRBV7-9 and TRBJ2-7; D not resolved. The germline CDR1 and CDR2 sequences are SEHNR and FQNEAQ (reference sequence). Trimming cost V 5 bases and J 0 bases, with 17 bases left between them. The CDR3 consists of 16 residues. The CDR3 reads CASSLALQFASYEQYF. The DNA for the CDR3 is TGTGCCAGCAGCCTCGCCCTACAGTTTGCCTCCTACGAGCAGTACTTC.

The genes are TRBV6-5 and TRBJ2-1, with D unclear. The J call could be wrong; TRBJ2-7 is a better fit for the DNA end. The germline V gene encodes CDR1 MNHEY and CDR2 SVGAGI. The CDR3 loop spans 16 amino acids. The DNA of the CDR3 is TGTGCCAGCAGGGGTTCGCGCACCAGCTCCTACAATGAGCAGTACTTC. Its translation is CASRGSRTSSYNEQYF.

This clonotype came up a few times. The chain uses TRBV6-2 or TRBV6-3 and TRBJ2-6; D unclear. There are 16 residues in the CDR3. Germline V gene lookup returns CDR1 MNHEY and CDR2 SVGEGT. The V end was cut by 2 bases, the J end by 1 base, with 9 bases between. In DNA form, the CDR3 reads TGTGCCAGCAGTTACGGCGGAAGGTCTGGGGCCAACGTCCTGACTTTC. Residues: CASSYGGRSGANVLTF.

This clonotype has a handful of counts. This chain connects TRBV27 to TRBJ2-7; 7 nucleotides agree with TRBD1. V was clipped by 6 bases and J by 2 bases; unmatched bases: 13. Germline V gene sequence: CDR1 MNHEY, CDR2 SMNVEV (reference sequence). The CDR3 loop spans 16 amino acids. The CDR3 bases are TGTGCCAGCAGCCCCATCTACAGGGGAAAGACCTACGAGCAGTACTTC. Translated: CASSPIYRGKTYEQYF.

The chain employs TRBV7-8 and TRBJ1-2; 7 positions agree with TRBD1. V lost 4 bases to trimming and J lost 5 bases; unmatched junction nucleotides: 7. Germline CDR1 reads SGHVS; CDR2 reads FQNEAQ. The CDR3 sequence is 14 residues long. The CDR3: CASSSGRGEYGYTF. The DNA of the CDR3 is TGTGCCAGCAGCTCTGGCAGGGGGGAGTATGGCTACACCTTC.

This clonotype was detected only once. The chain joins TRBV12-3 or TRBV12-4 to TRBJ1-1, with 8 bases matching TRBD1. V was clipped by 0 bases and J by 5 bases; unmatched bases: 5. This CDR3 comprises 15 residues. The CDR3 region is CASSLAQGASTEAFF. CDR3 nucleotides: TGTGCCAGCAGTTTAGCCCAGGGGGCGAGTACTGAAGCTTTCTTT.

This clonotype turned up a few times. The gene calls are TRBV11-2 and TRBJ2-3; D perhaps matches TRBD1 (6 bases). Germline CDR1 SGHAT, CDR2 FQNNGV. The CDR3 has 14 residues. The V end was cut by 4 bases, the J end by 3 bases, with 11 bases between. The CDR3 sequence: CASSYRVVTDTQYF. The DNA of the CDR3 is TGTGCCAGCAGCTACAGGGTTGTGACAGATACGCAGTATTTT.

The chain has TRBV7-2 and TRBJ1-1; D unclear. Trimming took 1 base from V and 1 from J, leaving 7 bases between them. The CDR3 is 14 residues long. Germline loops: CDR1 SGHTA, CDR2 FQGNSA. The CDR3 loop reads CASSLVRANTEAFF. DNA of the CDR3: TGTGCCAGCAGCTTAGTACGGGCGAACACTGAAGCTTTCTTT. Full variable domain (missing parts from reference TRBV7-2 and TRBJ1-1): GAGVSQSPSNKVTEKGKDVELRCDPISGHTALYWYRQSLGQGLEFLIYFQGNSAPDKSGLPSDRFSAERTGGSVSTLTIQRTQQEDSAVYLCASSLVRANTEAFFGQGTRLTVV.

This clonotype was observed a few times. The rearrangement uses TRBV14 and TRBJ2-4, with D perhaps TRBD1 or TRBD2 (5 bases each). Germline V gene sequence: CDR1 SGHDN, CDR2 FVKESK. The CDR3 sequence is 14 residues long. Trimming took off 3 bases at V and 1 base at J, with 7 bases between the two ends. CDR3 protein: CASSHGAAKNIQYF. CDR3 coding DNA: TGTGCCAGCAGCCACGGGGCCGCCAAAAACATTCAGTACTTC. The full variable domain, completed using reference TRBV14 and TRBJ2-4, is EAGVTQFPSHSVIEKGQTVTLRCDPISGHDNLYWYRRVMGKEIKFLLHFVKESKQDESGMPNNRFLAERTGGTYSTLKVQPAELEDSGVYFCASSHGAAKNIQYFGAGTRLSVL.

The rearrangement links TRBV24-1 to TRBJ1-5, with D unclear. The CDR3 has 13 residues. Trimming took 7 bases from V and 1 from J, leaving 7 bases between them. Germline V gives CDR1 KGHDR, CDR2 SFDVKD. CDR3 bases: TGTGCCACCAGGCGAGGGAGCAATCAGCCCCAGCATTTT. Translating gives CATRRGSNQPQHF.

The chain joins TRBV4-3 to TRBJ2-3; 8 positions agree with TRBD1. The junction had 7 bases not matched to a gene; V was cut back by 4 bases and J by 10 bases. The germline CDR1 and CDR2 sequences are LGHNA and YSLEER. CDR3 size: 13 residues. DNA for the CDR3: TGCGCCAGCAGCCCTTATACAGGGGGAGCGCAGTATTTT. Translated, it gives CASSPYTGGAQYF.

V is TRBV6-2 or TRBV6-3 and J is TRBJ2-1, with TRBD1 matching over 7 bases. There are 14 residues in the CDR3. Per germline, CDR1 MNHEY and CDR2 SVGEGT. Trimming removed 8 bases from V and 1 base from J; junction bases left unmatched: 5. The CDR3 reads CASGPTGSYNEQFF. CDR3 nucleotide sequence: TGTGCCAGCGGGCCGACAGGGTCCTACAATGAGCAGTTCTTC.

J is TRBJ2-2 and V is TRBV6-5; D unresolved. The V end was cut by 0 bases, the J end by 5 bases, with 10 bases between. The V gene's germline CDR1 is MNHEY and CDR2 SVGAGI. The CDR3 totals 15 residues. The CDR3 bases are TGTGCCAGCAGTTACTCGATCGTTTCTACCGGGGAGCTGTTTTTT. This encodes CASSYSIVSTGELFF.

CDR3 nucleotide sequence: TGTGCCAGCAGTTACGGGGGACAGGGGGCTGGGGCCAACGTCCTGACTTTC. This gives the protein CASSYGGQGAGANVLTF. The chain joins TRBV6-6 to TRBJ2-6, with TRBD1 matching 11 bases. Germline CDR1 is MNHNY and CDR2 is SVGAGI (reference sequence). CDR3 length equals 17 residues. V was pared by 2 bases and J by 2 bases, with 2 bases of the junction left unmatched.

Here the CDR3 DNA reads TGTGCCAGCAGTTACTACGAGGTCTACGAGCAGTACTTC. It encodes CASSYYEVYEQYF. This chain links TRBV6-6 with TRBJ2-4; D gene ambiguous. The DNA end is more similar to TRBJ2-7, so the J call may be wrong. This CDR3 has 13 amino acids. Germline V gives CDR1 MNHNY, CDR2 SVGAGI (reference sequence).

This clonotype occurred a few times. The J gene is TRBJ2-5, the V gene TRBV7-9; TRBD2 matches at 10 bases. Germline assignment: CDR1 SEHNR and CDR2 FQNEAQ (reference sequence). V lost 5 bases and J lost 2; bases outside the gene matches: 14. The CDR3 covers 18 residues. The CDR3 loop is CASSTRAGGKLPQETQYF. Here the CDR3 DNA reads TGTGCCAGCAGCACCCGAGCGGGGGGGAAACTGCCGCAAGAGACCCAGTACTTC. The whole variable domain, filled in from reference TRBV7-9 and TRBJ2-5, reads DTGVSQNPRHKITKRGQNVTFRCDPISEHNRLYWYRQTLGQGPEFLTYFQNEAQLEKSRLLSDRFSAERPKGSFSTLEIQRTEQGDSAMYLCASSTRAGGKLPQETQYFGPGTRLLVL.

This clonotype appeared a few times. V usage is TRBV5-4 and J usage is TRBJ1-5; D is perhaps TRBD1 (5 bases). The germline V gene encodes CDR1 SGHNT and CDR2 YYREEE (reference sequence). The CDR3 is 13 residues long. Trimming shortened V by 4 bases and J by 4 bases, and 9 bases separated the two germline ends. Here the CDR3 reads CASSRDPNQPQHF. The CDR3 nucleotides are TGTGCCAGCAGCAGGGACCCGAATCAGCCCCAGCATTTT.

The CDR3 sequence is CASRADSFGISPLHF. CDR3 sequence (DNA): TGTGCCAGCAGAGCTGACAGTTTCGGAATTTCACCCCTCCACTTT. The J gene is TRBJ1-6, the V gene TRBV12-3 or TRBV12-4, with D maybe TRBD1 (5 bases). The CDR3 is made up of 15 amino acids. Trimming removed 6 bases at V and 9 bases at J, with 18 bases between.

A note on this clonotype: A read error may produce the germline difference seen at one junction end. J is TRBJ2-5 and V is TRBV28; 9 nucleotides align to TRBD1. Germline CDR1 and CDR2: MDHEN and SYDVKM. The CDR3 is 17 residues long. CDR3 residues: CASRSPGQGLKQEAQYF. CDR3 bases: TGTGCCAGCAGATCTCCAGGACAGGGGCTGAAACAAGAGGCCCAGTACTTC.